This TCR beta chain was sequenced in a study of T cells after yellow fever vaccination. Study background: Preparation used SMART-Seq v4 Ultra Low Input for the low-cell-number fractions. Study conclusions and caveats: The study noted that FACS-sorted repertoires could contain abundant clonotypes contaminating from the bulk population. Subsequent booster samples again held most clones from primary vaccination (more than 95% CD4, roughly 88% CD8).

Production of TCR cDNA was by 5'RACE template switching, which also added a universal primer site and UMIs. TCRdb re-called the 5' RACE reads through MiXCR, storing one row per CDR3 protein. The table includes under 700,000 distinct CDR3 sequences, about a sixth detected once. This clonotype showed up just a few times. Its antigen remains unknown. The CDR3 consists of 14 residues. Germline V CDR1 and CDR2: ENHRY, SYGVKD. The V gene lost 0 bases and the J gene lost 7 bases, with 12 bases spanning the gap. The clonotype was recovered from a man younger than 35 who received the YFV17D yellow fever vaccine. The specimen was PBMCs, collected roughly 5 days after the first yellow fever vaccination. The V call is TRBV10-3, the J call TRBJ1-1, with TRBD1 as a possible D gene (6 bases). CDR3 coding DNA: TGTGCCATCAGTGAGTCGAACCAGGGGATTGAAGCTTTCTTT. Its protein is CAISESNQGIEAFF.